Given below is one TCR beta chain in context. This specimen comes from a study of identical twins. The CDR3 runs 14 residues. J lost 3 bases, V lost 4 bases, and 4 bases had no gene match. The germline CDR1 and CDR2 sequences are SEHNR and FQNEAQ (reference sequence). Through template switching, a universal primer site was introduced, and the cDNA contained unique molecular identifiers. A single record per CDR3 protein comes from TCRdb applying MiXCR to the 5' RACE reads. This sample has fewer than 500,000 distinct CDR3 sequences, with 20% to 30% found just once. These data were also reused for a study on T cells expressing NK-cell markers.

This TCR was sampled from a woman younger than 35 in good health. The material sequenced was CD4+ T cells sorted from blood. The chain is built from TRBV7-9 and TRBJ2-7; TRBD1 matches 9 bases. The CDR3 DNA reads as TGTGCCAGCAGCTCGGGGACAGGGCGCTACGAGCAGTACTTC. Protein product: CASSSGTGRYEQYF. Variable domain in full (rest from reference TRBV7-9 and TRBJ2-7): DTGVSQNPRHKITKRGQNVTFRCDPISEHNRLYWYRQTLGQGPEFLTYFQNEAQLEKSRLLSDRFSAERPKGSFSTLEIQRTEQGDSAMYLCASSSGTGRYEQYFGPGTRLTVT.